Shown below are 26 T cell receptor beta chains from a single sample sequenced in a study of early stage breast cancer tumors. Produced via immunoSEQ multiplex PCR; TCRdb's table is partial and in-frame only. Of approximately 11,000 clones in the sample, 70% to 80% were seen once. The sample comprised breast tumor tissue. These receptors were collected from a person aged 65 to 85 with breast cancer.

The chain combines TRBV5-6 with TRBJ1-6; D ambiguous. This CDR3 is 17 amino acids long. The germline CDR1 and CDR2 sequences are SGHDT and YYEEEE. V shed 0 bases and J shed 4 bases, with 14 bases lying between them. Here the CDR3 DNA reads TGTGCCAGCAGCTTGGCCCTCGCAGTCCCTTATAATTCACCCCTCCACTTT. It specifies CASSLALAVPYNSPLHF.

This chain links TRBV27 with TRBJ2-1, with a tentative D call TRBD2 (5 bases). Trimming took 4 bases from V and 0 from J, leaving 13 bases between them. The CDR3 runs to 16 residues. The germline CDR1 and CDR2 sequences are MNHEY and SMNVEV (reference sequence). The CDR3 spells CASSSGLSSSYNEQFF. CDR3 bases: TGTGCCAGCAGTTCCGGACTGTCAAGCTCCTACAATGAGCAGTTCTTC.

The chain couples TRBV19 to TRBJ2-6; no definite D call. The V end was cut by 3 bases, the J end by 0 bases, with 12 bases between. CDR1 is LNHDA, CDR2 SQIVND, per germline (reference sequence). This CDR3 is 17 amino acids long. The CDR3 DNA sequence: TGTGCCAGTAGTATCCCAACGGTCCTCTCTGGGGCCAACGTCCTGACTTTC. It translates to CASSIPTVLSGANVLTF.

This CDR3 reads CASTRYRELQETQYF. As DNA, the CDR3 is TGCGCCAGCACCCGTTACCGGGAGCTCCAAGAGACCCAGTACTTC. The chain links TRBV5-1 to TRBJ2-5, with D perhaps matching TRBD2 (6 bases). Germline-derived CDR1 and CDR2 are SGHRS and YFSETQ. The V and J ends lost 6 bases and 1 base respectively, with 16 bases between them. The CDR3 loop spans 15 amino acids.

This clone was recorded once. This rearrangement joins TRBV6-1 to TRBJ1-1, with unresolved D. The V and J ends lost 6 bases and 0 bases respectively, with 8 bases between them. Per germline, CDR1 MNHNS and CDR2 SASEGT. There are 13 residues in the CDR3. CDR3 DNA: TGTGCCAGCAGGTCAGCGTTGAACACTGAAGCTTTCTTT. Amino acids: CASRSALNTEAFF.

The CDR3 bases are TGTGCCAGCTCACCTGGGGGCGGGAGCACTGAAGCTTTCTTT. Its translation is CASSPGGGSTEAFF. The rearrangement joins TRBV18 to TRBJ1-1, with a tentative D call TRBD1 (6 bases). Per the germline V gene, CDR1 is KGHSH and CDR2 is LQKENI. The CDR3 sequence is 14 residues long. V lost 3 bases and J 4 bases, leaving 12 bases between the germline ends.

The chain employs TRBV7-3 and TRBJ2-3; no firm D call. Germline values: CDR1 SGHTA, CDR2 FQGTGA. The V and J ends lost 4 bases and 6 bases respectively, with 11 bases between them. This CDR3 region has 13 residues. The CDR3 coding sequence is TGTGCCAGCAGCTCACGAAGGAGCGATACGCAGTATTTT. Its translation is CASSSRRSDTQYF.

The chain carries TRBV27 and TRBJ1-4, with TRBD1 matching over 9 bases. V was clipped by 3 bases and J by 7 bases; unmatched bases: 6. In germline, CDR1 is MNHEY, CDR2 SMNVEV (reference sequence). The CDR3 is 15 residues long. CDR3 nucleotide sequence: TGTGCCAGCAGTTTGGAGGGACAGGGTGGTGAAAAACTGTTTTTT. This translates into CASSLEGQGGEKLFF.

The chain employs TRBV7-2 and TRBJ1-3; 7 positions match TRBD1. The J segment lost 3 bases and the V segment lost 3 bases, leaving 2 bases of the junction unmatched. The CDR3 sequence is 14 residues long. Germline assignment: CDR1 SGHTA and CDR2 FQGNSA. CDR3 protein: CASSFTGDGNTIYF. CDR3 bases: TGTGCCAGCAGCTTTACAGGGGATGGAAACACCATATATTTT.

This sequence joins TRBV27 and TRBJ1-2, with D uncertain. The CDR3 extends over 14 amino acids. V shed 5 bases and J shed 7 bases, with 17 bases lying between them. Germline loops: CDR1 MNHEY, CDR2 SMNVEV (reference sequence). The CDR3 coding sequence is TGTGCCAGCAGTCCACGTCGTGATGGAGGTGGCTACACCTTC. Its protein product is CASSPRRDGGGYTF.

The chain employs TRBV7-3 and TRBJ2-2, with no clear D. The germline V gene has CDR1 SGHTA and CDR2 FQGTGA. V was shortened by 5 bases and J by 7 bases, with 8 bases between the two germline ends. The CDR3 is 12 residues long. DNA for the CDR3: TGTGCCAGCAGCCAGGCCGGCGGGGAGCTGTTTTTT. Protein product: CASSQAGGELFF.

The V and J genes are TRBV10-3 and TRBJ2-2; TRBD2 matches at 8 bases. This CDR3 has 13 amino acids. Germline values: CDR1 ENHRY, CDR2 SYGVKD. Trimming at V came to 10 bases and at J to 3 bases, leaving 4 bases not matched to a gene. The CDR3, as DNA: TGTGCCACTTGGACTAGCCACACCGGGGAGCTGTTTTTT. Translating it yields CATWTSHTGELFF.

The chain employs TRBV7-9 and TRBJ1-6; no definite D call. This CDR3 comprises 14 residues. Germline values: CDR1 SEHNR, CDR2 FQNEAQ (reference sequence). Trimming removed 5 bases at V and 8 bases at J, with 13 bases between. The CDR3 loop reads CASSHPDWDSPLHF. In DNA form, the CDR3 reads TGTGCCAGCAGCCACCCGGACTGGGATTCACCCCTCCACTTT. The variable domain in full, with the rest retrieved from reference TRBV7-9 and TRBJ1-6, is DTGVSQNPRHKITKRGQNVTFRCDPISEHNRLYWYRQTLGQGPEFLTYFQNEAQLEKSRLLSDRFSAERPKGSFSTLEIQRTEQGDSAMYLCASSHPDWDSPLHFGNGTRLTVT.

The chain uses TRBV28 and TRBJ1-2; D is undetermined. Trimming left V 7 bases short and J 2 bases short, with 20 bases between. Germline V CDR1 and CDR2: MDHEN, SYDVKM. The length of the CDR3 is 16 residues. The CDR3 loop is CASNPPPNHLNYGYTF. The CDR3 DNA reads TGTGCCAGCAACCCGCCACCTAATCACCTGAACTATGGCTACACCTTC.

The rearrangement joins TRBV5-1 to TRBJ1-1; tentative D call: TRBD1 (6 bases). Germline CDR1 reads SGHRS; CDR2 reads YFSETQ. V gave up 0 bases and J gave up 1 base, with 13 bases separating them. There are 16 residues in the CDR3. CDR3 amino acids: CASSLGSTGSNTEAFF. The CDR3 DNA reads as TGCGCCAGCAGCTTGGGGTCGACAGGCTCGAACACTGAAGCTTTCTTT.

Only one count was recorded for this clone. The gene calls are TRBV6-5 and TRBJ2-5; D not certain. Germline V gene data show CDR1 as MNHEY and CDR2 as SVGAGI. CDR3 length: 13 residues. Trimming removed 6 bases at V and 2 bases at J, with 10 bases between. The CDR3 sequence: CASSLSHQETQYF. In nucleotides, the CDR3 is TGTGCCAGCAGCCTAAGTCATCAAGAGACCCAGTACTTC.

The chain combines TRBV5-1 with TRBJ2-5, with a weak D call TRBD2 (6 bases). This CDR3 contains 17 residues. Germline V gene data show CDR1 as SGHRS and CDR2 as YFSETQ. The V and J ends lost 4 bases and 1 base respectively, with 20 bases between them. The CDR3 DNA follows: TGCGCCAGCAGCATTAACAGGCCGGAGGGGATCCAAGAGACCCAGTACTTC. It translates to CASSINRPEGIQETQYF.

This clone was picked up one time. The chain recombines TRBV10-2 with TRBJ2-1; TRBD2 matches 13 bases. Trimming cost V 8 bases and J 8 bases; bases outside gene matches: 6. This CDR3 comprises 14 residues. Germline V CDR1 and CDR2: WSHSY, SAAADI. CDR3 region: CASSWGLAGYEQFF. DNA for the CDR3: TGCGCCAGCTCCTGGGGACTAGCGGGATATGAGCAGTTCTTC.

V and J are TRBV30 and TRBJ1-2; possible D gene TRBD1, 6 bases. The CDR3 spans 13 residues. Trimming shortened V by 0 bases and J by 6 bases, and 11 bases separated the two germline ends. Germline V gives CDR1 GTSNPN, CDR2 SVGIG (reference sequence). The CDR3 spells CAWSVGYRDGYTF. CDR3 bases: TGTGCCTGGAGTGTAGGGTACAGGGATGGCTACACCTTC.

This chain links TRBV5-1 with TRBJ2-7, with TRBD1 matching over 8 bases. Germline trimming cut 4 bases from V and 0 bases from J; bases unmatched to any gene: 9. The CDR3 has 16 amino acids. From germline, CDR1 is SGHRS and CDR2 YFSETQ. The CDR3, as DNA: TGCGCCAGCAGCAGTCCCGGGACAGGCATCTCCTACGAGCAGTACTTC. It translates to CASSSPGTGISYEQYF.

This clone was seen more than once but under ten times. This rearrangement joins TRBV7-9 to TRBJ1-3; no clear D. The length of the CDR3 is 13 residues. Germline loops: CDR1 SEHNR, CDR2 FQNEAQ (reference sequence). V gave up 5 bases and J gave up 2 bases, with 7 bases separating them. The CDR3 DNA reads TGTGCCAGCAGCCCTAATACTGGAAACACCATATATTTT. Its protein is CASSPNTGNTIYF.

The J gene is TRBJ2-3, the V gene TRBV7-9, with 8 bases fitting TRBD1. The CDR3 totals 15 residues. Trimming at V came to 4 bases and at J to 0 bases, leaving 3 bases not matched to a gene. CDR1 is SEHNR and CDR2 is FQNEAQ in the germline V gene (reference sequence). The CDR3 spells CASSSDRGSTDTQYF. Here the CDR3 DNA reads TGTGCCAGCAGCTCAGACAGGGGTAGCACAGATACGCAGTATTTT.

The gene calls are TRBV11-2 and TRBJ2-1; 7 bases match TRBD2. The germline V gene has CDR1 SGHAT and CDR2 FQNNGV. The CDR3 length is 16 residues. V shed 3 bases, J shed 5 bases, and the junction held 10 bases outside the gene matches. CDR3 sequence (DNA): TGTGCCAGCAGCTTCCGGGGGAGCGGGATCAACAATGAGCAGTTCTTC. Protein: CASSFRGSGINNEQFF.

The chain combines TRBV7-2 with TRBJ2-7; TRBD2 matches at 7 bases. Trimming at V came to 5 bases and at J to 9 bases, leaving 10 bases not matched to a gene. The CDR3 has 13 amino acids. Germline V gene sequence: CDR1 SGHTA, CDR2 FQGNSA. The CDR3 nucleotides are TGTGCCAGCAGCCCGGGAGGTATTAGGGGGCAGTACTTC. Encoded protein: CASSPGGIRGQYF. Using reference TRBV7-2 and TRBJ2-7 for the parts outside the CDR3, the full variable domain is GAGVSQSPSNKVTEKGKDVELRCDPISGHTALYWYRQSLGQGLEFLIYFQGNSAPDKSGLPSDRFSAERTGGSVSTLTIQRTQQEDSAVYLCASSPGGIRGQYFGPGTRLTVT.

The rearrangement uses TRBV14 and TRBJ2-5, with 7 positions matching TRBD2. V was clipped by 4 bases and J by 1 base; unmatched bases: 6. In germline, CDR1 is SGHDN, CDR2 FVKESK. The CDR3 spans 15 residues. The CDR3 sequence: CASSPGLGFQETQYF. CDR3 sequence (DNA): TGTGCCAGCAGCCCCGGACTAGGGTTCCAAGAGACCCAGTACTTC.

The chain carries TRBV2 and TRBJ2-3; TRBD2 matches 12 bases. Germline V lookup: CDR1 SNHLY, CDR2 FYNNEI. This CDR3 has 14 amino acids. V trimming: 8 bases; J trimming: 3 bases; junction bases outside the gene matches: 3. The CDR3 is CASRLAGVTDTQYF. The CDR3 DNA reads TGTGCCAGCCGACTAGCGGGAGTTACAGATACGCAGTATTTT.